Listed below are T cell receptor beta chains from one sample, sequenced in a study. Using its own MiXCR run on the RT-PCR reads, TCRdb lists one record per CDR3 protein. The sample yields almost 700,000 distinct CDR3 sequences, approximately 15% seen once. The specimen was memory CD4+ T cells from blood. The receptors originated from a female donor in good health, serving as a healthy control. The CDR3 runs from the conserved cysteine through the conserved F or W. The order of the fields is V gene, J gene, clone size, CDR3 protein. For some rows the clone size is stated as once, few or many, or as a class when expanded; others skip it.

v_call: TRBV6-2/TRBV6-3
j_call: TRBJ2-1
clone_size: few
cdr3_aa: CASHKAGGHSYNEQFF

v_call: TRBV5-1
j_call: TRBJ2-3
clone_size: NA
cdr3_aa: CASSYRQASDTQYF

v_call: TRBV6-5
j_call: TRBJ1-2
clone_size: few
cdr3_aa: CASRTSAGGDFGYTF

v_call: TRBV20-1
j_call: TRBJ2-1
clone_size: many
cdr3_aa: CSARDWGSGGSYNEQFF

v_call: TRBV6-5
j_call: TRBJ2-1
clone_size: many
cdr3_aa: CASSWTGSGLAGRGQFF

v_call: TRBV6-1
j_call: TRBJ1-5
clone_size: few
cdr3_aa: CASSEALRVQPQHF

v_call: TRBV6-1
j_call: TRBJ1-5
clone_size: NA
cdr3_aa: CASTYSNQPQHF

v_call: TRBV6-6
j_call: TRBJ1-4
clone_size: NA
cdr3_aa: CASSYSSQSNEKLFF

v_call: TRBV5-5
j_call: TRBJ2-7
clone_size: NA
cdr3_aa: CASSWSGGAGEQYF

v_call: TRBV6-5
j_call: TRBJ2-7
clone_size: NA
cdr3_aa: CASSRNRSPSADPSSYEQYF

v_call: TRBV20-1
j_call: TRBJ1-2
clone_size: many
cdr3_aa: CSAPERNYGYTF

v_call: TRBV29-1
j_call: TRBJ2-1
clone_size: many
cdr3_aa: CSVDWQGGIF

v_call: TRBV6-1
j_call: TRBJ2-7
clone_size: NA
cdr3_aa: CASSDYGENYEQYF

v_call: TRBV20-1
j_call: TRBJ2-7
clone_size: many
cdr3_aa: CSASSLYEQYF

v_call: TRBV5-1
j_call: TRBJ2-3
clone_size: few
cdr3_aa: CASSSGTYTDTQYF

v_call: TRBV24-1
j_call: TRBJ2-3
clone_size: NA
cdr3_aa: CATSDWGKDTDTQYF

v_call: TRBV5-6
j_call: TRBJ2-1
clone_size: few
cdr3_aa: CASSLLGSGTGTYNEQFF

v_call: TRBV11-2
j_call: TRBJ2-7
clone_size: once
cdr3_aa: CASSSSRTGSYEQYF

v_call: TRBV6-2/TRBV6-3
j_call: TRBJ1-1
clone_size: NA
cdr3_aa: CASSYGEGISWNTEAFF

v_call: TRBV20-1
j_call: TRBJ2-5
clone_size: many
cdr3_aa: CSATLRTGQETQYF

v_call: TRBV10-3
j_call: TRBJ2-7
clone_size: NA
cdr3_aa: CAISEGREQYF

v_call: TRBV7-2
j_call: TRBJ2-7
clone_size: few
cdr3_aa: CASSVRQGTAYEQYF

v_call: TRBV2
j_call: TRBJ2-6
clone_size: NA
cdr3_aa: CASSGQLLANVLTF

v_call: TRBV20-1
j_call: TRBJ1-2
clone_size: NA
cdr3_aa: CSAKQGAYGYTF

v_call: TRBV11-1
j_call: TRBJ2-3
clone_size: NA
cdr3_aa: CASSKAGSTDTQYF

v_call: TRBV10-1
j_call: TRBJ2-7
clone_size: few
cdr3_aa: CASRRGRRRHRTSGRDEQYF

v_call: TRBV27
j_call: TRBJ2-7
clone_size: NA
cdr3_aa: CASSLTRGLGSSYNEQYF

v_call: TRBV27
j_call: TRBJ1-2
clone_size: NA
cdr3_aa: CASSFNRDSVFYTF

v_call: TRBV28
j_call: TRBJ2-5
clone_size: many
cdr3_aa: CASSSSGSEGETQYF

v_call: TRBV9
j_call: TRBJ2-3
clone_size: NA
cdr3_aa: CASSTFPSGGFSDTQYF

v_call: TRBV10-3
j_call: TRBJ2-3
clone_size: NA
cdr3_aa: CAISEFLAGRDTQYF

v_call: TRBV20-1
j_call: TRBJ1-5
clone_size: few
cdr3_aa: CSARETGANNQPQHF

v_call: TRBV24-1
j_call: TRBJ1-5
clone_size: NA
cdr3_aa: CATSNRGQPQHF

v_call: TRBV6-1
j_call: TRBJ2-7
clone_size: few
cdr3_aa: CASRSGRYEQYF

v_call: TRBV27
j_call: TRBJ2-3
clone_size: few
cdr3_aa: CASSLWGLAAGDTQYF

v_call: TRBV4-3
j_call: TRBJ2-5
clone_size: many
cdr3_aa: CASSQGGISGIETQYF

v_call: TRBV25-1
j_call: TRBJ1-6
clone_size: NA
cdr3_aa: CASSQSSYNSPLHF

v_call: TRBV7-3
j_call: TRBJ2-7
clone_size: few
cdr3_aa: CASSVTGGSYEQYF

v_call: TRBV28
j_call: TRBJ2-2
clone_size: NA
cdr3_aa: CASSPNLRVSRWAGELFF

v_call: TRBV20-1
j_call: TRBJ2-7
clone_size: few
cdr3_aa: CSVPRGSGRYEQYF

v_call: TRBV20-1
j_call: TRBJ1-5
clone_size: many
cdr3_aa: CSAPRGIGQPQHF

v_call: TRBV10-1
j_call: TRBJ2-1
clone_size: NA
cdr3_aa: CASTYGGSYNEQFF

v_call: TRBV30
j_call: TRBJ2-6
clone_size: NA
cdr3_aa: CAWIPGTGRTGANVLTF

v_call: TRBV6-2/TRBV6-3
j_call: TRBJ1-2
clone_size: few
cdr3_aa: CASRPGTGPYGYTF

v_call: TRBV20-1
j_call: TRBJ2-1
clone_size: many
cdr3_aa: CSASPAGVVDEQFF

v_call: TRBV12-3/TRBV12-4
j_call: TRBJ2-2
clone_size: many
cdr3_aa: CASSFWGPGELFF

v_call: TRBV12-3/TRBV12-4
j_call: TRBJ2-1
clone_size: NA
cdr3_aa: CASRTGQGYNEQFF

v_call: TRBV6-2/TRBV6-3
j_call: TRBJ2-5
clone_size: NA
cdr3_aa: CASSSPRSRETQYF

v_call: TRBV11-2
j_call: TRBJ2-2
clone_size: many
cdr3_aa: CASSPLGGTNTGELFF

v_call: TRBV12-3/TRBV12-4
j_call: TRBJ2-1
clone_size: NA
cdr3_aa: CASSVTSGVYNEQFF

v_call: TRBV18
j_call: TRBJ1-4
clone_size: many
cdr3_aa: CASSPRARATEKLFF

v_call: TRBV20-1
j_call: TRBJ2-7
clone_size: many
cdr3_aa: CSAQTRSSYEQYF

v_call: TRBV3-1
j_call: TRBJ2-7
clone_size: few
cdr3_aa: CASSQVAEQYF

v_call: TRBV11-2
j_call: TRBJ2-1
clone_size: few
cdr3_aa: CASSFTQKGDEQFF

v_call: TRBV7-9
j_call: TRBJ1-4
clone_size: few
cdr3_aa: CASSFTDGKLFF